This T cell receptor beta chain was sequenced during a study of T cell responses to AZD1222 COVID-19 vaccine. Regarding this clone: Antigen specificity is unknown.

Sequencing was performed with immunoSEQ multiplex PCR; in TCRdb, only in-frame clones are kept and a portion is missing. This repertoire shows about 180,000 clones, about nine tenths found once; its top ten account for 1.9%. The germline V gene encodes CDR1 MNHEY and CDR2 SMNVEV (reference sequence). V lost 5 bases and J lost 7, with 14 bases in between. This CDR3 comprises 13 residues. The study, taken as a whole, reports: Spike-spanning, vaccine-associated CD4 TCRs were dominant at 160-218 and 743-854. Repertoire samples came only from after the peak T cell response. White British people made up most donors, females outnumbered males, and clonal diversity was possibly underestimated.

This TCR derives from an adult in good health. V gene TRBV27 combines with J gene TRBJ1-2; perhaps TRBD1 as D (6 bases). The sample consisted of peripheral blood, taken on day 0 of AZD1222 vaccination. CDR3 nucleotide sequence: TGTGCCAGCAGTATACGACAGGCAGGTGGCTACACCTTC. Translated, it gives CASSIRQAGGYTF.